The source of this T cell receptor (beta chain) is a study of blood T cells in healthy people across ages. Points on this clonotype: Its antigen is unidentified.

The study's findings and limits: Strongly correlated with naive T cell percentage was TCR beta diversity.

The authors ran a second PCR of 7 to 11 cycles using a sample-barcoded 5' primer and a J-beta primer mix. TCRdb redid the calling of the 5' RACE reads with MiXCR, one entry per CDR3 protein. The sample records some 370,000 distinct CDR3 sequences, roughly half being singletons. Material: blood. The clonotype comes from a man aged 60-69 years in good health.

The CDR3 DNA sequence: TGTGCCAGCAGGGCCCTCGCGAACACTGAAGCTTTCTTT. It specifies CASRALANTEAFF. This chain connects TRBV27 to TRBJ1-1, with unresolved D. Deletions cut 6 bases from V and 1 base from J, with 9 bases between. Germline V gene data show CDR1 as MNHEY and CDR2 as SMNVEV (reference sequence). The CDR3 is made up of 13 amino acids.